Here is one T cell receptor beta chain with its context. No cognate antigen has been identified for it. Base qualities are missing; no much larger clone stands one base away. The data were taken from a study of T cell responses to AZD1222 COVID-19 vaccine (dated by TCRdb to the early 2020s). Regarding the research as a whole: AZD1222 recipients with second doses at about 4 weeks or about 12 weeks were pooled, because spike-specific TCR depth and breadth did not differ between schedules. Enrollment into the trials was organized by age into subgroups of 18-55, 56-69 and 70-plus years, and those subgroups contained around 150, 28 and 57 TCR-sequenced participants, respectively. A total of just over 230 trial participants underwent TCR sequencing, of whom roughly 210 had received two doses of AZD1222 and some 25 had received two doses of the MenACWY control vaccine. What the study reported, not specific to this receptor: In the small 56-69-year group, the increase in depth fell short of significance, most likely because of low power. Because no day 14 peak-response samples were available, the repertoires could be characterized only after the peak T cell response. After two AZD1222 doses, spike-specific TCR breadth and depth were significantly higher than at day 0 and than in MenACWY recipients. Conclusions about previously exposed vaccinees were limited because only 5 or 6 AZD1222 recipients were SARS-CoV-2 seropositive at baseline. Reportedly, almost half of the unique spike-specific TCRs recognized epitopes lying outside the regions that are mutated in the B.1.351 and B.1.1.7 variants. Participants were mostly white British and included more females than males, and it was suggested by the authors that clonal diversity may have been underestimated. The whole spike protein was spanned by vaccine-associated CD4 TCRs, and dominant responses were seen in regions 160-218 and 743-854.

The label giving this sample's time point can be read as: baseline before first vaccination. The vaccinee samples were drawn from two UK trials, COV001 and COV002, one of which was a single-blind randomized controlled phase 2/3 trial testing AZD1222 (ChAdOx1 nCoV-19) in healthy adults. For TCRbeta chain sequencing, PBMC samples were collected from trial participants at day 0 and at day 28 after the second dose. V was cut back by 3 bases and J by 4 bases, leaving a gap of 22 bases between them. The CDR3 covers 17 residues, taking in both the cysteine and the phenylalanine. The DNA shown is the 51-base CDR3, in frame from base 1. CDR1 SGDLS and CDR2 YYNGEE were looked up in the germline V gene. The CDR3 regions of human TCRbeta chains were analyzed by immunosequencing. As for the original processing: Repertoire TCRs were matched against a reference library of SARS-CoV-2-specific TCRs generated with the MIRA antigen-specificity platform. Breadth was defined as the fraction of unique TCRs that were SARS-CoV-2-associated. Depth was defined as the fraction of total T cells that were SARS-CoV-2-associated. Using the MIRA data, each spike-specific TCR was assigned both to the spike region to which the TCR was reactive and to a CD4 or CD8 class. Log10-transformed breadth and depth values were compared by one-way ANOVA with Sidak's multiple comparisons tests. The immuneACCESS repertoire file appears here via TCRdb, limited to in-frame rearrangements. These files lack a portion of the clones; in checked studies, under half of the deficit traces to unresolved V genes, and the cause of the others is not known. Clonal size and the V and J genes are those of that table, whereas D and trimming came from the DNA. The sample yields under 200,000 clones; approximately 90% were counted once. The ten biggest clones cover 1.9% of the sample.

The source is an adult in good health. The sequences come from peripheral blood, collected on day 0 of AZD1222 vaccination. The rearrangement joined TRBV9 to TRBJ2-5; TRBD1 is a possible D gene, resting on 5 matching bases. The CDR3 reads as follows: CASSAPSGQGVLETQYF. Here is the DNA: TGTGCCAGCAGCGCCCCATCTGGGCAGGGTGTCTTAGAGACCCAGTACTTC.